Listed below are T cell receptor beta chains from one sample, sequenced in a study of glioma-infiltrating T cells. MiXCR, applied by TCRdb to the multiplex PCR reads, yields one record per CDR3 protein. The data contain about 130,000 distinct CDR3 sequences, more than 20% of them seen just once; the ten biggest clones take up around 15%. The source material was glioma tissue, nonneoplastic brain tissue, or PBMCs (not recorded which). These receptors came from a human donor with low-grade glioma or glioblastoma, undergoing nonglioma brain surgery, or in good health (not recorded which). CDR3s include the opening cysteine and the closing phenylalanine or tryptophan. Each record gives: clone size, D gene, J gene, V gene, CDR3 protein, CDR3 DNA. A D gene is named only where the DNA matches it firmly. Some rows mark clone size as missing; the rest say once, few, many or name a class of expanded clone.

abundance: once; d_gene: -; j_gene: TRBJ2-1; v_gene: TRBV27; CDR3aa: CASSLSRGTYNEQLF; CDR3nt: TGTGCCAGCAGTTTATCCCGAGGGACGTACAATGAGCAGCTCTTC
abundance: few; d_gene: TRBD1; j_gene: TRBJ2-7; v_gene: TRBV18; CDR3aa: CAGSNTTGIYEQYF; CDR3nt: TGTGCCGGCTCAAATACGACAGGGATCTACGAGCAGTACTTC
abundance: many; d_gene: TRBD2; j_gene: TRBJ2-7; v_gene: TRBV6-1; CDR3aa: CASSPPGLAGDDEQYF; CDR3nt: TGTGCCAGCAGTCCGCCGGGACTAGCGGGAGACGACGAGCAGTACTTC
abundance: many; d_gene: TRBD2; j_gene: TRBJ2-1; v_gene: TRBV15; CDR3aa: CATSILAGGRIDEQFF; CDR3nt: TGTGCCACCAGCATCCTAGCGGGAGGTAGGATAGATGAGCAGTTCTTC
abundance: many; d_gene: -; j_gene: TRBJ2-5; v_gene: TRBV27; CDR3aa: CASSFVNEIETQYF; CDR3nt: TGTGCCAGCAGTTTTGTCAATGAGATCGAGACCCAGTACTTC
abundance: many; d_gene: -; j_gene: TRBJ1-1; v_gene: TRBV28; CDR3aa: CASSSPTGANTEAFF; CDR3nt: TGTGCCAGCAGTTCCCCCACGGGGGCGAACACTGAAGCTTTCTTT
abundance: -; d_gene: TRBD1; j_gene: TRBJ2-7; v_gene: TRBV10-3; CDR3aa: CAISEGGQVGHYEQYF; CDR3nt: TGTGCCATCAGTGAGGGGGGACAGGTGGGCCACTACGAGCAGTACTTC
abundance: -; d_gene: -; j_gene: TRBJ1-5; v_gene: TRBV6-1; CDR3aa: CASSDHSREADKPQHF; CDR3nt: TGTGCCAGCAGTGATCACTCCAGGGAGGCCGATAAGCCCCAGCATTTT
abundance: many; d_gene: -; j_gene: TRBJ1-1; v_gene: TRBV4-1; CDR3aa: CASSLRALNTEAFF; CDR3nt: TGCGCCAGCAGCCTGAGGGCTTTAAACACTGAAGCTTTCTTT
abundance: many; d_gene: TRBD2; j_gene: TRBJ2-1; v_gene: TRBV3-1; CDR3aa: CASSQLAGRNEQFF; CDR3nt: TGTGCCAGCAGCCAACTAGCGGGAAGGAATGAGCAGTTCTTC
abundance: many; d_gene: -; j_gene: TRBJ1-1; v_gene: TRBV7-3; CDR3aa: CASSRDASYTEAFF; CDR3nt: TGTGCCAGCAGCCGCGACGCGTCATACACTGAAGCTTTCTTT
abundance: many; d_gene: -; j_gene: TRBJ1-6; v_gene: TRBV7-2; CDR3aa: CASSSGAALHF; CDR3nt: TGTGCCAGCAGCTCCGGGGCAGCCCTCCACTTT
abundance: -; d_gene: TRBD2; j_gene: TRBJ2-7; v_gene: TRBV7-2; CDR3aa: CASSYSSGTLPAYEQYF; CDR3nt: TGTGCCAGCAGCTACTCTAGCGGGACCCTCCCGGCCTACGAGCAGTACTTC
abundance: few; d_gene: -; j_gene: TRBJ2-3; v_gene: TRBV4-1; CDR3aa: CASSEQRTDTQYF; CDR3nt: TGCGCCAGCAGCGAACAACGCACAGATACGCAGTATTTT
abundance: many; d_gene: TRBD2; j_gene: TRBJ2-1; v_gene: TRBV6-1; CDR3aa: CASSTGSGRADNEQFF; CDR3nt: TGTGCCAGCAGCACCGGAAGCGGGAGGGCCGACAATGAGCAGTTCTTC
abundance: -; d_gene: -; j_gene: TRBJ1-1; v_gene: TRBV5-1; CDR3aa: CASSQSPPRNTEAFF; CDR3nt: TGCGCCAGCAGCCAGTCCCCTCCCAGAAACACTGAAGCTTTCTTT
abundance: few; d_gene: -; j_gene: TRBJ1-1; v_gene: TRBV3-1; CDR3aa: CASSHHRENTEAFF; CDR3nt: TGTGCCAGCAGCCACCACAGGGAGAACACTGAAGCTTTCTTT
abundance: few; d_gene: -; j_gene: TRBJ2-7; v_gene: TRBV10-3; CDR3aa: CAISEDEVGPYEQYF; CDR3nt: TGTGCCATCAGTGAGGACGAGGTAGGGCCTTACGAGCAGTACTTC
abundance: many; d_gene: -; j_gene: TRBJ2-5; v_gene: TRBV7-2; CDR3aa: CASSLALEEETQYF; CDR3nt: TGTGCCAGCAGCTTAGCTTTGGAAGAAGAGACCCAGTACTTC